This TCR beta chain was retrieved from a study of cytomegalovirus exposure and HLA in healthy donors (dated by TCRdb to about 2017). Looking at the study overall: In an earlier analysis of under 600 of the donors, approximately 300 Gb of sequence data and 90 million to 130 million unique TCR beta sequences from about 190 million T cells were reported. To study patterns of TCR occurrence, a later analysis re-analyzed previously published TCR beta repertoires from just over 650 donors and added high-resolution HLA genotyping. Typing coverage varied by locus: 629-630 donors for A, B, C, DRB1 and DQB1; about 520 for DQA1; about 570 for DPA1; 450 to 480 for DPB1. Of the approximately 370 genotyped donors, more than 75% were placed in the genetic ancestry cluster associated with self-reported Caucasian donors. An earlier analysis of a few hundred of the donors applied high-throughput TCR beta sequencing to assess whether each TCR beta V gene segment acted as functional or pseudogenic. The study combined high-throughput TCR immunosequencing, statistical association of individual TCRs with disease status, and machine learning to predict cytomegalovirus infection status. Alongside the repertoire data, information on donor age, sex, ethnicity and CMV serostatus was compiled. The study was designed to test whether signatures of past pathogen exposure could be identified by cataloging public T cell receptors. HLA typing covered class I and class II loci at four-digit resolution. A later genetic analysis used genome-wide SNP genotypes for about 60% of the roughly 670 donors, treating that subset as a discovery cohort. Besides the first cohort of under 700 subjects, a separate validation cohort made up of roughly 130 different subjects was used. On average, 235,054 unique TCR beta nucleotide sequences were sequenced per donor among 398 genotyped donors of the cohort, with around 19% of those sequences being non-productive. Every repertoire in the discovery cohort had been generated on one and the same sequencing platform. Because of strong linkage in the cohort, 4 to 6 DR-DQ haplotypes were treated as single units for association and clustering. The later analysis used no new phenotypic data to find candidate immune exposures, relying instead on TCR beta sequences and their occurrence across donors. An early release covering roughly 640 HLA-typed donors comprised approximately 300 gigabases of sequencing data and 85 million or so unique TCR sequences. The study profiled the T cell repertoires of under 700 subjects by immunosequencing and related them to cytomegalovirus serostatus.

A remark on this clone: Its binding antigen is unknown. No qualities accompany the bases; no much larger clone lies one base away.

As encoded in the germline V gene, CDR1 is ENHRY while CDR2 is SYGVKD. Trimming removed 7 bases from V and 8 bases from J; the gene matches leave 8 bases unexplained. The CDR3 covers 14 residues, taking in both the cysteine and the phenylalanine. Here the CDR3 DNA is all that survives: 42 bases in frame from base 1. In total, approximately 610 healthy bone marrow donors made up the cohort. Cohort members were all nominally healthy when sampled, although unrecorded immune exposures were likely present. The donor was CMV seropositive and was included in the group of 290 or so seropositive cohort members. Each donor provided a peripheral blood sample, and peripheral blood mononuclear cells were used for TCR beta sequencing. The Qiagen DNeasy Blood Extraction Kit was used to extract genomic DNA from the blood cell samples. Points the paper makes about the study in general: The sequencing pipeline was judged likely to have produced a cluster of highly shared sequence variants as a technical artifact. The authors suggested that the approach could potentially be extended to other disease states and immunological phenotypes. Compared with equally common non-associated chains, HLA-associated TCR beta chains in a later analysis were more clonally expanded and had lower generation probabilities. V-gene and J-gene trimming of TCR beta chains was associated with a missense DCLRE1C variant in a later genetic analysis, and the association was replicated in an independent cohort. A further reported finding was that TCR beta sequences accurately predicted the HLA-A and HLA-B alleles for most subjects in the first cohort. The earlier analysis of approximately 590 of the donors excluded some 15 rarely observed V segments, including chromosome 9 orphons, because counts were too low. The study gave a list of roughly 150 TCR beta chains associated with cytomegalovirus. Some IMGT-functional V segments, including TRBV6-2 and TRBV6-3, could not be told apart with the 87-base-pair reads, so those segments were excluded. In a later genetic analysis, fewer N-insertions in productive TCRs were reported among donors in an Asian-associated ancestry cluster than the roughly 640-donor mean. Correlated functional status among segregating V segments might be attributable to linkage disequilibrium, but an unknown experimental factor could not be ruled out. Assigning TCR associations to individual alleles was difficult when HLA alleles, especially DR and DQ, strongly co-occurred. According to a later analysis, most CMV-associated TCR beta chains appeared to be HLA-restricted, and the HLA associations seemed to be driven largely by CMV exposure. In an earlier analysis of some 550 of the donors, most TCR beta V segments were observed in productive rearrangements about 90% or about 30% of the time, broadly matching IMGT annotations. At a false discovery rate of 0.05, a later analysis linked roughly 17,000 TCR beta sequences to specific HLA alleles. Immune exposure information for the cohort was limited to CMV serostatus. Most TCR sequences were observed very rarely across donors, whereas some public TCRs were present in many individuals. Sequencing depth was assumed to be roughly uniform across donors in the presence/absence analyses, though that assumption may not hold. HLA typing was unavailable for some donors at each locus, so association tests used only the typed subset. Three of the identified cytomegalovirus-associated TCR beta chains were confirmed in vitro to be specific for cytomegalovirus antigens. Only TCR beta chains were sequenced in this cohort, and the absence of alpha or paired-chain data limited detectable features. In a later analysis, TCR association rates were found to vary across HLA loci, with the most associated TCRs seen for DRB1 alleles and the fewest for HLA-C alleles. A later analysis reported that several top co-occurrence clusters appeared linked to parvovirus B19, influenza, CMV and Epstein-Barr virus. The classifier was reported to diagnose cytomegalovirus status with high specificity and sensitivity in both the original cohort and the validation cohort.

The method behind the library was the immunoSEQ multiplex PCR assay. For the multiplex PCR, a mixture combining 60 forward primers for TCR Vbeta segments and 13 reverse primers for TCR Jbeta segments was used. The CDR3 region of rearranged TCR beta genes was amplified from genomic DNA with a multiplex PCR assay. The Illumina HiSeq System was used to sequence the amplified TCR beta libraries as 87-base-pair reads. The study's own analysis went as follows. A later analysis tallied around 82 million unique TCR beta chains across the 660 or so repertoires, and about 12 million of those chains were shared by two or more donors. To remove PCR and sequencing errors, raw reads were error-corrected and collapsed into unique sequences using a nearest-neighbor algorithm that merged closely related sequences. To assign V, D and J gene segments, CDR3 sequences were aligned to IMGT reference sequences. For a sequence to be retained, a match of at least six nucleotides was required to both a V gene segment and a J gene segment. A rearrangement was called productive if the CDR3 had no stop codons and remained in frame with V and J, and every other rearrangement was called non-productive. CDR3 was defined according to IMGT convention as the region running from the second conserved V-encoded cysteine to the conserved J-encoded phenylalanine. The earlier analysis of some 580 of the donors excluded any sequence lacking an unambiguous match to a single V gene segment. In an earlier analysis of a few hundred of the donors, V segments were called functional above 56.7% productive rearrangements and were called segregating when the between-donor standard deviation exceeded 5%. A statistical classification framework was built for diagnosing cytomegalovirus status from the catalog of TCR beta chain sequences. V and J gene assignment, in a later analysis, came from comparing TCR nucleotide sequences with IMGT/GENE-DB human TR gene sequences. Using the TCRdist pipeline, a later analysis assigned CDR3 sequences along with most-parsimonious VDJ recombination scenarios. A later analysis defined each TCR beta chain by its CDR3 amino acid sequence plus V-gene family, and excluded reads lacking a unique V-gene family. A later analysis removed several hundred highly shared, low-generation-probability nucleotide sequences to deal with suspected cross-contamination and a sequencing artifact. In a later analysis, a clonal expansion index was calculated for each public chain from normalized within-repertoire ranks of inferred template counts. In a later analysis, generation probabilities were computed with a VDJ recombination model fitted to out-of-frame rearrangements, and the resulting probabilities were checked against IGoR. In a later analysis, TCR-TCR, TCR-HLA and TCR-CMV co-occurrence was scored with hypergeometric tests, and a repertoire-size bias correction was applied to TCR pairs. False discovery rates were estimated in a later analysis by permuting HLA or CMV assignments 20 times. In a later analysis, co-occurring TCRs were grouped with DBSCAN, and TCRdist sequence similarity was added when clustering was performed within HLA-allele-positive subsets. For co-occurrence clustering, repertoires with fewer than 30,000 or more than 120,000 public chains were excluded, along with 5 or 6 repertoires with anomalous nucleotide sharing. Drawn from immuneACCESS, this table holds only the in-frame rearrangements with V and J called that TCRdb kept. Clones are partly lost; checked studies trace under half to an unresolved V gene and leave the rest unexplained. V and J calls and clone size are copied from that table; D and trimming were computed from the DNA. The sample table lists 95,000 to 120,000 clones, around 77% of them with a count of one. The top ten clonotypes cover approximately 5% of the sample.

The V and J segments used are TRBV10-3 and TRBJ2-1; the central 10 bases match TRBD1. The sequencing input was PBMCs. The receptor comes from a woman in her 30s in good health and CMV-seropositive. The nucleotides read TGTGCCATCAACGGACAGGGGGAATGGGATGAGCAGTTCTTC. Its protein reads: CAINGQGEWDEQFF.